This TCR beta chain was captured by sequencing in a study of cytomegalovirus exposure and HLA in healthy donors. Study-wide points: Association of about 17,000 TCR beta sequences with HLA alleles was found at 0.05 false discovery rate in a later analysis. Researchers reportedly found TCR beta sequences accurately predicted most subjects' HLA-A and HLA-B alleles. TCR sequences were mostly rare, though some public TCRs occurred in many donors.

Primers included in the PCR were 60 Vbeta and 13 Jbeta primers. Libraries were prepared by immunoSEQ multiplex PCR; TCRdb keeps only in-frame clonotypes and omits some of them. This sample has about 37,000 clones, with around 74% found just once. V dropped 2 bases and J dropped 7 bases, with 18 bases sitting between them. This CDR3 spans 15 amino acids. The germline V gene has CDR1 MNHNS and CDR2 SASEGT. This clone appeared a few times. Its target is unknown. This chain links TRBV6-1 with TRBJ2-7; possible D gene TRBD2, 7 bases. The source of this sequence is a man aged 30 to 45 in good health and CMV-seronegative. What was sequenced was PBMCs. This CDR3 is CASSEIGGAVAEQYF. The CDR3 DNA sequence: TGTGCCAGCAGTGAAATAGGGGGGGCCGTGGCGGAGCAGTACTTC.